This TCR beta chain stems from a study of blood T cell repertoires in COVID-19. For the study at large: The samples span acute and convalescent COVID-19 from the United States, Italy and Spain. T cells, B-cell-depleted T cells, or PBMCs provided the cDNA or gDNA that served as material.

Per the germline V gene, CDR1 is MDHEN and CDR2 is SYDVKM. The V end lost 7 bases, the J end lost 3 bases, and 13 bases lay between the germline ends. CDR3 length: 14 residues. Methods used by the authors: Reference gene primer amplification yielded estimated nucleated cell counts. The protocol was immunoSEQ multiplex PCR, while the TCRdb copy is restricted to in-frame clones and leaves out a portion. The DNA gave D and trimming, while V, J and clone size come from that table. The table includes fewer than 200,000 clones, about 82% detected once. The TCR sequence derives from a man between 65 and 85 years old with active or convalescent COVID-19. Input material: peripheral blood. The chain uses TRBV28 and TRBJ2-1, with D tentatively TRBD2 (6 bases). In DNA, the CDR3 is TGTGCCAGCACCCGGAGGGGTATCTACAATGAGCAGTTCTTC. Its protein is CASTRRGIYNEQFF.